These 27 T cell receptor beta chains were sequenced from one sample in a study of shared clonotypes between healthy human individuals. The table came from immunoSEQ multiplex PCR; TCRdb's copy has only in-frame clones and leaves some out. The sample holds 1.5 million to 2.5 million clones, about 94% seen once. The naive CD8 subset, CD45RO-negative cells positively selected for CCR7, excluded terminally differentiated effector memory CD45RA+ cells. Sequenced input: naive CD8+ T cells sorted from blood. All receptors derive from a man aged 18 to 29 in good health.

The count of this clone is one. This chain joins TRBV2 and TRBJ2-3, with TRBD1 as a possible D gene (6 bases). Trimming pared 6 bases from V and 0 bases from J, leaving 13 bases between. Germline lookup yields CDR1 SNHLY and CDR2 FYNNEI. This CDR3 has 15 amino acids. The chain's CDR3 is CASSTGFSSTDTQYF. The DNA of the CDR3 is TGTGCCAGCAGCACAGGGTTCTCTAGCACAGATACGCAGTATTTT.

In this sample, this clone turned up once. The V and J genes are TRBV28 and TRBJ2-5; 8 bases fit TRBD1. The end of the DNA is better explained by TRBJ2-7, so the J call may be wrong. The CDR3 totals 15 residues. Germline V gene sequence: CDR1 MDHEN, CDR2 SYDVKM. As DNA, the CDR3 is TGTGCCAGCAGTTTTCGCGGGACAGGCGCCTACGAGCAGTACTTC. It specifies CASSFRGTGAYEQYF.

This chain links TRBV5-8 with TRBJ1-1; D may be TRBD1 (5 bases). Germline V CDR1 and CDR2: SGHTS, YDEGEE. Trimming pared 4 bases from V and 7 bases from J, leaving 20 bases between. There are 15 residues in the CDR3. DNA of the CDR3: TGTGCCAGCAGCCCTGCCGGGACTCTGGGAGGTGAAGCTTTCTTT. Amino acid sequence: CASSPAGTLGGEAFF. The complete variable domain, with remaining parts taken from reference TRBV5-8 and TRBJ1-1, reads EAGVTQSPTHLIKTRGQQATLRCSPISGHTSVYWYQQALGLGLQFLLWYDEGEERNRGNFPPRFSGRQFPNYSSELNVNALELEDSALYLCASSPAGTLGGEAFFGQGTRLTVV.

V gene TRBV29-1 combines with J gene TRBJ1-2; 12 positions agree with TRBD1. Trimming took 2 bases from V and 7 from J; bases not matched to a gene: 5. The germline V gene has CDR1 SQVTM and CDR2 ANQGSEA. The CDR3 loop spans 14 amino acids. The CDR3 region has the DNA TGCAGCGTTGAACGGGACAGGGGGCCCGGTGGCTACACCTTC. Translation gives CSVERDRGPGGYTF.

The V and J genes are TRBV7-6 and TRBJ1-1, with unresolved D. The CDR3 has 13 amino acids. The V gene lost 0 bases and the J gene lost 8 bases, with 10 bases spanning the gap. The germline gives CDR1 SGHVS, CDR2 FNYEAQ. The CDR3: CASSLAPLQEAFF. The CDR3 DNA reads as TGTGCCAGCAGCTTAGCGCCCCTACAGGAAGCTTTCTTT.

J is TRBJ2-1 and V is TRBV7-6, with TRBD2 identical over 11 bases. Germline CDR1 is SGHVS and CDR2 is FNYEAQ. V trimming: 5 bases; J trimming: 6 bases; junction bases outside the gene matches: 6. CDR3 length equals 15 residues. The CDR3 region has the DNA TGTGCCAGCAGCGTCCTAGCGGGAGGACCCAATGAGCAGTTCTTC. Amino acids: CASSVLAGGPNEQFF.

This clone was detected once. The V gene is TRBV19, the J gene TRBJ2-5; D may match TRBD1 or TRBD2 (5 bases each). V lost 5 bases to trimming and J lost 7 bases, with 11 bases between them. Germline lookup yields CDR1 LNHDA and CDR2 SQIVND (reference sequence). The CDR3 is 12 amino acids. This CDR3 reads CASSGGLGTQYF. The CDR3 DNA reads as TGTGCCAGTAGTGGGGGATTGGGGACCCAGTACTTC. The full variable domain, with the rest looked up from reference TRBV19 and TRBJ2-5, is DGGITQSPKYLFRKEGQNVTLSCEQNLNHDAMYWYRQDPGQGLRLIYYSQIVNDFQKGDIAEGYSVSREKKESFPLTVTSAQKNPTAFYLCASSGGLGTQYFGPGTRLLVL.

The chain is built from TRBV5-6 and TRBJ2-7; no clear D gene. The CDR3 spans 15 residues. V gave up 1 base and J gave up 3 bases, with 14 bases separating them. Germline-derived CDR1 and CDR2 are SGHDT and YYEEEE. Written as DNA, the CDR3 is TGTGCCAGCAGCTTGTTAGCCAGGAACTTCTACGAGCAGTACTTC. Its protein is CASSLLARNFYEQYF.

V usage is TRBV4-1 and J usage is TRBJ2-7; possibly TRBD1 or TRBD2 for D (5 bases each). The V end lost 3 bases, the J end lost 0 bases, and 12 bases lay between the germline ends. Germline loops: CDR1 MGHRA, CDR2 YSYEKL. The length of the CDR3 is 15 residues. CDR3 loop: CASSHAWDDSYEQYF. CDR3 nucleotides: TGCGCCAGCAGCCACGCGTGGGACGACTCCTACGAGCAGTACTTC.

The chain combines TRBV7-6 with TRBJ2-3, with TRBD2 identical over 9 bases. Germline CDR1 reads SGHVS; CDR2 reads FNYEAQ. The CDR3 length is 16 residues. V lost 3 bases to trimming and J lost 4 bases; unmatched junction nucleotides: 8. Here the CDR3 DNA reads TGTGCCAGCAGCTTCGTAGTAGCGGGAGAGTCAGATACGCAGTATTTT. Translated: CASSFVVAGESDTQYF.

About this clone: This CDR3 is also generated by other DNA sequences in the sample. The J gene is TRBJ1-1, the V gene TRBV30; 10 positions agree with TRBD1. V gave up 1 base and J gave up 5 bases; unmatched junction bases: 1. The length of the CDR3 is 13 residues. Looked up from germline, CDR1 is GTSNPN and CDR2 is SVGIG (reference sequence). CDR3 protein: CAWSGDRGTEAFF. CDR3 sequence (DNA): TGTGCCTGGAGTGGGGACAGGGGAACTGAAGCTTTCTTT.

CDR3: CASSFSPRHYGYTF. CDR3 nucleotides: TGTGCCAGCAGTTTCAGTCCCCGCCACTATGGCTACACCTTC. V usage is TRBV27 and J usage is TRBJ1-2; D remains ambiguous. The ends were cut back, 3 bases at V and 3 bases at J, with 11 bases in the middle. This CDR3 comprises 14 residues. The germline CDR1 and CDR2 sequences are MNHEY and SMNVEV (reference sequence).

V and J are TRBV29-1 and TRBJ1-2; D not certain. V was clipped by 7 bases and J by 5 bases, with 11 bases between them. Germline CDR1 SQVTM, CDR2 ANQGSEA. This CDR3 region has 11 residues. The CDR3 nucleotides are TGCAGCGCCGGAGGGCTTTATGGCTACACCTTC. This sequence encodes CSAGGLYGYTF.

The gene calls are TRBV27 and TRBJ2-6, with D perhaps matching TRBD1 (6 bases). The CDR3 contains 16 residues. Trimming shortened V by 7 bases and J by 1 base, and 14 bases separated the two germline ends. The germline CDR1 and CDR2 sequences are MNHEY and SMNVEV (reference sequence). The CDR3: CASTVTGASGANVLTF. CDR3 DNA sequence: TGTGCCAGCACTGTGACAGGAGCTTCTGGGGCCAACGTCCTGACTTTC. The full variable domain, with the rest looked up from reference TRBV27 and TRBJ2-6, is EAQVTQNPRYLITVTGKKLTVTCSQNMNHEYMSWYRQDPGLGLRQIYYSMNVEVTDKGDVPEGYKVSRKEKRNFPLILESPSPNQTSLYFCASTVTGASGANVLTFGAGSRLTVL.

The chain has TRBV5-1 and TRBJ1-1; tentatively, D is TRBD1 (5 bases). CDR1 is SGHRS and CDR2 is YFSETQ in the germline V gene. With 4 bases removed from V and 6 bases from J, the gap between germline ends came to 13 bases. The length of the CDR3 is 13 residues. CDR3 sequence reads: CASSPTRGAEAFF. DNA for the CDR3: TGCGCCAGCAGCCCCACAAGGGGCGCTGAAGCTTTCTTT.

There are a few counts of this clone. This chain connects TRBV19 to TRBJ2-7; D uncertain. The CDR3 sequence is 13 residues long. Deletions cut 3 bases from V and 3 bases from J, with 9 bases between. Germline lookup yields CDR1 LNHDA and CDR2 SQIVND (reference sequence). Here the CDR3 DNA reads TGTGCCAGTAGTATTCGCGTATACTACGAGCAGTACTTC. Translated: CASSIRVYYEQYF. The full variable domain, rest sourced from reference TRBV19 and TRBJ2-7, is DGGITQSPKYLFRKEGQNVTLSCEQNLNHDAMYWYRQDPGQGLRLIYYSQIVNDFQKGDIAEGYSVSREKKESFPLTVTSAQKNPTAFYLCASSIRVYYEQYFGPGTRLTVT.

The chain recombines TRBV10-3 with TRBJ1-1, with D unclear. Trimming took off 4 bases at V and 2 bases at J, with 5 bases between the two ends. There are 12 residues in the CDR3. Germline V CDR1 and CDR2: ENHRY, SYGVKD. CDR3: CAISAANTEAFF. DNA of the CDR3: TGTGCCATCAGTGCCGCTAACACTGAAGCTTTCTTT.

The rearrangement links TRBV11-3 to TRBJ1-1; 7 nucleotides line up with TRBD1. This CDR3 has 13 amino acids. V gave up 3 bases and J gave up 5 bases; unmatched junction bases: 3. Germline CDR1 is SGHNT and CDR2 is YENEEA. The CDR3 DNA follows: TGTGCCAGCAGCTTTCCACAGGGGACTGAAGCTTTCTTT. Encoded protein: CASSFPQGTEAFF.

V is TRBV5-1 and J is TRBJ1-2; D gene uncertain. V lost 0 bases and J 4 bases, leaving 13 bases between the germline ends. Germline V CDR1 and CDR2: SGHRS, YFSETQ. The CDR3 extends over 15 amino acids. The CDR3 sequence is CASSLERPYPYGYTF. DNA for the CDR3: TGCGCCAGCAGCTTGGAACGACCTTATCCCTATGGCTACACCTTC.

The chain links TRBV4-1 to TRBJ2-2; tentative D call: TRBD2 (6 bases). Germline V CDR1 and CDR2: MGHRA, YSYEKL. V was pared by 1 base and J by 5 bases, with 11 bases between. This CDR3 has 15 amino acids. DNA for the CDR3: TGCGCCAGCAGCCAAGGCCCCGGGGGAACCGGGGAGCTGTTTTTT. Translating it yields CASSQGPGGTGELFF.

The chain couples TRBV4-1 to TRBJ2-7; 8 nucleotides align to TRBD2. The CDR3 loop spans 13 amino acids. With V trimmed by 1 base and J by 6 bases, 2 bases remained unmatched. Germline V gene sequence: CDR1 MGHRA, CDR2 YSYEKL. The CDR3 loop is CASSQVGGVEQYF. DNA of the CDR3: TGCGCCAGCAGCCAAGTCGGGGGGGTCGAGCAGTACTTC.

The rearrangement links TRBV15 to TRBJ2-1; 10 bases fit TRBD2. V was pared by 0 bases and J by 8 bases, with 7 bases of the junction left unmatched. CDR3 size: 16 residues. CDR1 is LNHNV, CDR2 YYDKDF, per germline (reference sequence). In DNA, the CDR3 is TGTGCCACCAGCAGAGAAGGGACTAGCGTTCTGGATGAGCAGTTCTTC. This translates into CATSREGTSVLDEQFF.

The rearrangement joins TRBV2 to TRBJ1-4; TRBD1 agrees at 11 bases. CDR3 length equals 15 residues. Germline V CDR1 and CDR2: SNHLY, FYNNEI. Losses at the gene ends were 6 bases for V and 2 bases for J; bases not matched to a gene: 2. The CDR3 loop reads CASSRTGGTNEKLFF. DNA for the CDR3: TGTGCCAGCAGCAGGACAGGGGGCACTAATGAAAAACTGTTTTTT.

The chain employs TRBV6-1 and TRBJ2-7; D possibly matches TRBD1 or TRBD2 (5 bases each). Trimming left V 5 bases short and J 4 bases short, with 12 bases between. The CDR3 length is 13 residues. Germline V gene lookup returns CDR1 MNHNS and CDR2 SASEGT. In DNA form, the CDR3 reads TGTGCCAGCAGTCCCAGTGGGGGTTACGAGCAGTACTTC. Its translation is CASSPSGGYEQYF.

The gene calls are TRBV5-4 and TRBJ2-3; TRBD1 is a possible D gene (6 bases). V was pared by 3 bases and J by 8 bases, with 10 bases between. The CDR3 runs 12 residues. Looked up from germline, CDR1 is SGHNT and CDR2 is YYREEE (reference sequence). CDR3 coding DNA: TGTGCCAGCAGCTCCGGGACAAGTACGCAGTATTTT. Translated, it gives CASSSGTSTQYF.

This chain connects TRBV5-1 to TRBJ1-2; 10 bases match TRBD1. Germline CDR1 reads SGHRS; CDR2 reads YFSETQ. The junction had 6 bases not matched to a gene; V was cut back by 1 base and J by 0 bases. The CDR3 is 17 amino acids. The CDR3 is CASSLTTGGSSNYGYTF. CDR3 coding DNA: TGCGCCAGCAGCTTGACGACAGGGGGCTCATCTAACTATGGCTACACCTTC.

The rearrangement joins TRBV10-3 to TRBJ2-7; D remains ambiguous. Germline V gene lookup returns CDR1 ENHRY and CDR2 SYGVKD. The CDR3 extends over 11 amino acids. V was clipped by 4 bases and J by 6 bases, with 7 bases between them. The CDR3 reads CAISVGVEQYF. CDR3 bases: TGTGCCATCAGTGTTGGGGTCGAGCAGTACTTC.